This TCR beta chain comes out of a study of T-cell reconstitution after alpha-beta-depleted transplantation in children. Using unique molecular identifiers, the investigators prepared the TCRbeta library. TCRdb recomputed calls from the PCR reads with MiXCR, one row per CDR3 protein. The sample shows 700,000 to 950,000 distinct CDR3 sequences, less than 20% of them seen only once. This CDR3 has 14 residues. Trimming left V 6 bases short and J 4 bases short, with 17 bases between. The germline V gene encodes CDR1 DFQATT and CDR2 SNEGSKA (reference sequence). This clonotype was obtained from a male patient younger than 18 who had a stem cell transplant for acute lymphoblastic leukemia, so the T cells may come from the graft donor. The sample consisted of PBMCs, mostly from graft donor cells, taken 360 days after TCRalphabeta/CD19-depleted stem cell transplant. This chain connects TRBV20-1 to TRBJ2-3, with D possibly being TRBD1 (5 bases). CDR3 sequence: CSAGALEDADTQYF. The CDR3 region has the DNA TGCAGTGCAGGGGCCCTAGAGGACGCAGATACGCAGTATTTT.